This is a list of T cell receptor beta chains from one sample in a study of blood T cell repertoires in COVID-19. The table came from immunoSEQ multiplex PCR; TCRdb's copy has only in-frame clones and leaves some out. Here the sample spans a few hundred thousand clones, 80% to 90% being singletons. Material for sequencing was PBMCs or T cells enriched from blood (not recorded which). The receptor set was obtained from a woman in her forties or fifties who had recovered from COVID-19. The CDR3 runs from the conserved cysteine through the conserved F or W. Only part of the rows carry a size: once, few, many, or a class if the clone is expanded.

J: TRBJ1-1
size: .
V: TRBV6-5
CDR3: CASSYSGLNTEAFF

J: TRBJ1-2
size: .
V: TRBV6-5
CDR3: CASSGYGYTF

J: TRBJ1-1
size: few
V: TRBV25-1
CDR3: CASSARTGWNTEAFF

J: TRBJ2-2
size: .
V: TRBV7-2
CDR3: CASSKSGSKTGELFF

J: TRBJ2-7
size: .
V: TRBV18
CDR3: CASSPPWTGLTYEQYF

J: TRBJ2-1
size: few
V: TRBV3-1/TRBV3-2
CDR3: CASSQAGAGGNEQFF

J: TRBJ1-3
size: .
V: TRBV7-9
CDR3: CASSSSSGNTIYF

J: TRBJ2-7
size: .
V: TRBV7-9
CDR3: CASSSTSGSYEQYF

J: TRBJ2-2
size: .
V: TRBV27
CDR3: CASRLRLSGASTSTGELFF

J: TRBJ2-7
size: once
V: TRBV7-2
CDR3: CASRIGGTSSAEQYF

J: TRBJ2-1
size: .
V: TRBV30
CDR3: CAWSIGSGRNNEQFF

J: TRBJ2-7
size: .
V: TRBV7-2
CDR3: CASSLEDRGFYEQYF

J: TRBJ1-1
size: .
V: TRBV28
CDR3: CASTRDRGVTEAFF

J: TRBJ1-1
size: .
V: TRBV2
CDR3: CASRRGNTEAFF

J: TRBJ2-2
size: .
V: TRBV7-9
CDR3: CATVRGRDGELFF

J: TRBJ2-3
size: .
V: TRBV28
CDR3: CASSPRGGSSTDTQYF

J: TRBJ2-5
size: .
V: TRBV14
CDR3: CASSQDLSAKETQYF

J: TRBJ1-5
size: .
V: TRBV6-4
CDR3: CASSPGENQPQHF

J: TRBJ1-2
size: .
V: TRBV29-1
CDR3: CSVEEYYYGYTF

J: TRBJ2-7
size: .
V: TRBV5-5
CDR3: CASSFKGLAYYEQYF

J: TRBJ1-1
size: .
V: TRBV4-2
CDR3: CASSLSGGNTEAFF

J: TRBJ2-2
size: .
V: TRBV10-2
CDR3: CASIGGGGGQTGELFF

J: TRBJ1-2
size: .
V: TRBV7-9
CDR3: CASSLITYGYTF

J: TRBJ1-5
size: .
V: TRBV6-6
CDR3: CASSRRRPIEPQHF

J: TRBJ2-7
size: .
V: TRBV29-1
CDR3: CSVDLGQGTYEQYF

J: TRBJ2-5
size: few
V: TRBV2
CDR3: CASSWTEETQYF

J: TRBJ1-1
size: few
V: TRBV18
CDR3: CASSQGRDTEAFF

J: TRBJ1-5
size: once
V: TRBV30
CDR3: CAWSRSSNQPQHF

J: TRBJ1-1
size: .
V: TRBV7-3
CDR3: CASSFSGVTEAFF

J: TRBJ1-2
size: .
V: TRBV4-1
CDR3: CASSQVGASGGGYTF

J: TRBJ2-5
size: .
V: TRBV27
CDR3: CASSIRRQETQYF

J: TRBJ2-7
size: .
V: TRBV11-3
CDR3: CASSSRQRNRGEQYF

J: TRBJ2-1
size: .
V: TRBV19
CDR3: CASSSSGDTYNEQFF

J: TRBJ2-7
size: .
V: TRBV15
CDR3: CATSSQRGGFYEQYF

J: TRBJ2-7
size: .
V: TRBV27
CDR3: CASSPTIQSDLEDSFYEQYF

J: TRBJ2-7
size: .
V: TRBV5-1
CDR3: CASKLAPSYEQYF

J: TRBJ1-5
size: .
V: TRBV6-5
CDR3: CASSSRGVNNQPQHF

J: TRBJ1-1
size: .
V: TRBV2
CDR3: CASSLRARNTEAFF

J: TRBJ1-2
size: .
V: TRBV27
CDR3: CASSFGTGHMGYTF

J: TRBJ2-7
size: few
V: TRBV28
CDR3: CASSPGQGAYEQYF

J: TRBJ2-7
size: few
V: TRBV10-2
CDR3: CASSSTGTPPYEQYF

J: TRBJ2-5
size: .
V: TRBV20-1
CDR3: CSASGGGRAGETQYF

J: TRBJ1-3
size: .
V: TRBV11-2
CDR3: CASSLDLGNTIYF

J: TRBJ2-3
size: .
V: TRBV3-1/TRBV3-2
CDR3: CASSLRLAGDTQYF

J: TRBJ2-5
size: .
V: TRBV7-9
CDR3: CASSLYPRLGGTQYF